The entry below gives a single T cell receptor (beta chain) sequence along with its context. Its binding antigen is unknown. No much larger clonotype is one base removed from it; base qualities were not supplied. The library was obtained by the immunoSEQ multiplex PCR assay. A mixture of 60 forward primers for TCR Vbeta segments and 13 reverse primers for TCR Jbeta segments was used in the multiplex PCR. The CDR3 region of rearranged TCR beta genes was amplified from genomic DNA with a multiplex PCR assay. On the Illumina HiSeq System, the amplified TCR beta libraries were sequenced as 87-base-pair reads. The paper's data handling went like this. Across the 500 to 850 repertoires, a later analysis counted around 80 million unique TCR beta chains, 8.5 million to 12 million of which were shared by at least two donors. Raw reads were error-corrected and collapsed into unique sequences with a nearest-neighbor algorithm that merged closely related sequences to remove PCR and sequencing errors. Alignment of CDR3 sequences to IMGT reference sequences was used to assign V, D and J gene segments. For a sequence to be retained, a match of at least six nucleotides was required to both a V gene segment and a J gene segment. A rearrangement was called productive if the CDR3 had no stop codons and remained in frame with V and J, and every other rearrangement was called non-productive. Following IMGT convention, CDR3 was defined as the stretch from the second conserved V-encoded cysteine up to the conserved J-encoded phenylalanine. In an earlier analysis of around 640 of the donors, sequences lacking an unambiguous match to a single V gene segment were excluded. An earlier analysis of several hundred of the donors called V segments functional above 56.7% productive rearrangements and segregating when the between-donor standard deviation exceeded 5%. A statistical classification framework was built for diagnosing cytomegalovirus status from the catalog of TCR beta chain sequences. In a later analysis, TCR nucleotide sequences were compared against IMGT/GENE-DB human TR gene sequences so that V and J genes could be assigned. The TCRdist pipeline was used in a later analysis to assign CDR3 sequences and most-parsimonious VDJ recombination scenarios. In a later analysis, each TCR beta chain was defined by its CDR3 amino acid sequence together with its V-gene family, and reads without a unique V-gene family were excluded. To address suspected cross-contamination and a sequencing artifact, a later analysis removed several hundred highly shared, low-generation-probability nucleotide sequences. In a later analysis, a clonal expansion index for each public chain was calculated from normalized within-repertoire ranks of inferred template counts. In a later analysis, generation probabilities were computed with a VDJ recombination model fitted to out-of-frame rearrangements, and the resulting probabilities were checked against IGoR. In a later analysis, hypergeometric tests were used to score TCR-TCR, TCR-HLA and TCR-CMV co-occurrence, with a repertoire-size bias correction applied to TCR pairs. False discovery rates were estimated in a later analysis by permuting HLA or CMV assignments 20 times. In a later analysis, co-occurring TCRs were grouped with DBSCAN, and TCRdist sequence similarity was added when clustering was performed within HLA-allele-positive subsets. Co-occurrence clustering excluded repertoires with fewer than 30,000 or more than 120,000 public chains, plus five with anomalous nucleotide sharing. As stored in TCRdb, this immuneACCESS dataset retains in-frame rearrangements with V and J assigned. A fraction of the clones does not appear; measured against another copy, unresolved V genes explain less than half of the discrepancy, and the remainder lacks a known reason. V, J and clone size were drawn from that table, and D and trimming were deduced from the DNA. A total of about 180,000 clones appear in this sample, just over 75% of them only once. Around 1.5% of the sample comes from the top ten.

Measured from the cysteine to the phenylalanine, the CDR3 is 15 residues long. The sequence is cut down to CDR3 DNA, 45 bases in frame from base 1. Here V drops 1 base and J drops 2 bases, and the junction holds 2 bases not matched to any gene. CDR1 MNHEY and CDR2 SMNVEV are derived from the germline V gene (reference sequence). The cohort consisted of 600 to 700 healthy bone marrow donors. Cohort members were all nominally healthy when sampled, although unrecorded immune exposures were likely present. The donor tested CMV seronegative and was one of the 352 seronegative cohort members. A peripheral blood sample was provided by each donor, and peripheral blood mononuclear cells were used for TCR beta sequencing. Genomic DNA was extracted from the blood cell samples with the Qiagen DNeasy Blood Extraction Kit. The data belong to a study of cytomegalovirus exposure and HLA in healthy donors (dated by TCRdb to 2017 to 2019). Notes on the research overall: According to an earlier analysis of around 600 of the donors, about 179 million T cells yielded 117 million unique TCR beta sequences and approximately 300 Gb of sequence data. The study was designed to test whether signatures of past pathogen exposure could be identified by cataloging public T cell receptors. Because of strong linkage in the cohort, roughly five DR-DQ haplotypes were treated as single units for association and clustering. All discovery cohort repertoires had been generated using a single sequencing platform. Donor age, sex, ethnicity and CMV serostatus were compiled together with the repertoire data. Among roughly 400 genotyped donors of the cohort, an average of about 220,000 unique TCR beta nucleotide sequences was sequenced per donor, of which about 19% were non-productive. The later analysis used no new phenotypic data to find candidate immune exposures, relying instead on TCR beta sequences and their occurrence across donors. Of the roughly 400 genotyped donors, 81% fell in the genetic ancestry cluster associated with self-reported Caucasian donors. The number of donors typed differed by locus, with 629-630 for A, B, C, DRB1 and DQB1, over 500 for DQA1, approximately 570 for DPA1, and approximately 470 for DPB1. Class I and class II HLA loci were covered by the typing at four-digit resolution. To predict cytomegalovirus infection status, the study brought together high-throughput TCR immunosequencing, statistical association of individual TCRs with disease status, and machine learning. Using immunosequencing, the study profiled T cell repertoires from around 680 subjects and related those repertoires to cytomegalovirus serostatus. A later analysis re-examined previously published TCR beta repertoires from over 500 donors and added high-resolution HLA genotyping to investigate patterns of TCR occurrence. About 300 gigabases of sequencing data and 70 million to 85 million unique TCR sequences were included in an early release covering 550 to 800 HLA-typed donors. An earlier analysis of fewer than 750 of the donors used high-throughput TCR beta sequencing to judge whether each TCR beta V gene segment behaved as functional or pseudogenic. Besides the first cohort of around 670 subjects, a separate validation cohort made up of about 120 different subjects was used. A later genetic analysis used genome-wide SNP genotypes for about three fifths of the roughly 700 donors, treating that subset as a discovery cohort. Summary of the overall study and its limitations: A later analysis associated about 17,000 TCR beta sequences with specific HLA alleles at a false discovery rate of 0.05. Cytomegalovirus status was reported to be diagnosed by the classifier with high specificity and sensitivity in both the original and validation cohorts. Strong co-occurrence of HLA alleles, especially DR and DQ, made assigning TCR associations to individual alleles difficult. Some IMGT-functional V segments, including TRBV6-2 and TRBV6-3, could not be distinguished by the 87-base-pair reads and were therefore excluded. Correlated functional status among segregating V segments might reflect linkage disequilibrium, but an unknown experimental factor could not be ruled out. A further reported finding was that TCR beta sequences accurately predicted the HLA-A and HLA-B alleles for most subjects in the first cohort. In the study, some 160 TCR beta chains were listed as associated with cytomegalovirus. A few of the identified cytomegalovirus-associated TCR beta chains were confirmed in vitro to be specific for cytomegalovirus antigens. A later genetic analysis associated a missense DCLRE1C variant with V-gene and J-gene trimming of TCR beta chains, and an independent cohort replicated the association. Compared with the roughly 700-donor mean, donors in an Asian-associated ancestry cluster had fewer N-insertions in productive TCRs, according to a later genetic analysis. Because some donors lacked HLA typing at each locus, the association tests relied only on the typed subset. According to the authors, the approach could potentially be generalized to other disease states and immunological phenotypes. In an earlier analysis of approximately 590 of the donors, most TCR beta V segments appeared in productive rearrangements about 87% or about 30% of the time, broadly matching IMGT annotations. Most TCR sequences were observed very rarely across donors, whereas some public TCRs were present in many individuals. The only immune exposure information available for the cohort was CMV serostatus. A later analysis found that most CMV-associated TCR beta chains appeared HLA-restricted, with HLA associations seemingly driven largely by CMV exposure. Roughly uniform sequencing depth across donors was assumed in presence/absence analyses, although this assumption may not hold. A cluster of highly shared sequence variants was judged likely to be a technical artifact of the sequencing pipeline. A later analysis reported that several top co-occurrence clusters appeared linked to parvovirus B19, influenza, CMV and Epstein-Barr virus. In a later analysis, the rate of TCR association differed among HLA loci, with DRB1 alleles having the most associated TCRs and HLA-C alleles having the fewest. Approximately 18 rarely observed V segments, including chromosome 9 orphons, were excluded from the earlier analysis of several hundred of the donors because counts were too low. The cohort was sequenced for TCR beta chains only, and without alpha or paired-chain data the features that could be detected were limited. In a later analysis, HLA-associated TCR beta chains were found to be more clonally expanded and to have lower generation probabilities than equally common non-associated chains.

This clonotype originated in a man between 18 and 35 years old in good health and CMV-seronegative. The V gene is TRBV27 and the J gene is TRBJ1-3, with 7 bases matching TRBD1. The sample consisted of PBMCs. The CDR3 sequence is CASSLYQGAGNTIYF. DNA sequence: TGTGCCAGCAGTTTATATCAGGGGGCTGGAAACACCATATATTTT.